The clone carrying this TCR beta chain was observed many times. For TCRbeta, the library was prepared with unique molecular identifiers. TCRdb re-called the PCR reads through MiXCR, storing one row per CDR3 protein. This table holds roughly 500,000 distinct CDR3 sequences, about 10% found once. Unmatched junction bases numbered 10, after V lost 2 bases and J lost 5 bases. The CDR3 is made up of 17 amino acids. Germline CDR1 SGHTA, CDR2 FQGNSA. These data originate in a study of T-cell reconstitution after alpha-beta-depleted transplantation in children. This TCR was recovered from a child aged 2-15 years with inherited bone marrow failure, due to receive a stem cell transplant. This specimen consisted of PBMCs, obtained before TCRalphabeta/CD19-depleted stem cell transplant. The rearrangement joins TRBV7-2 to TRBJ2-1, with 9 bases lining up with TRBD2. This CDR3 is CASSLWVSGRDDNEQFF. The CDR3 DNA is TGTGCCAGCAGCTTATGGGTTAGCGGGAGAGACGACAATGAGCAGTTCTTC.